This T cell receptor (beta chain) was found in a study of cytomegalovirus exposure and HLA in healthy donors. Looking at the study overall: Of 398 genotyped donors, about 81% clustered with self-reported Caucasian donors. Findings of the study overall: Productive status was seen about 90% or about 30% of the time for most TCR beta V segments in an earlier analysis. Later analysis identified a missense DCLRE1C variant that was linked to TCR beta V- and J-gene trimming.

A multiplex PCR was run with 60 Vbeta primers and 13 Jbeta primers. Clones were sequenced by immunoSEQ multiplex PCR, and TCRdb holds only the in-frame ones, with some missing. The table has hundreds of thousands of clones, roughly four fifths seen once. This CDR3 contains 13 residues. Germline V gene data show CDR1 as SGHAT and CDR2 as FQNNGV. V lost 1 base, J lost 0 bases, and 4 bases lay in between. Concerning this clone: Its antigen is not known.

J is TRBJ2-7 and V is TRBV11-2, with unresolved D. This TCR derives from a middle-aged woman in good health and CMV-seronegative. Sequenced input: PBMCs. CDR3 region: CASSLAFSYEQYF. The CDR3 nucleotides read TGTGCCAGCAGCTTAGCCTTCTCCTACGAGCAGTACTTC.